The table lists the clone carrying this TCR beta chain with a few counts. TCRdb's table, derived via immunoSEQ multiplex PCR, lists solely in-frame clones and lacks some. The data show roughly 240,000 clones, around 82% seen once. This record belongs to a study of blood T cell repertoires in COVID-19. This CDR3 is built from 14 residues. Per the germline V gene, CDR1 is KGHSH and CDR2 is LQKENI. V was shortened by 2 bases and J by 3 bases, with 10 bases between the two germline ends. This chain links TRBV18 with TRBJ1-2, with D maybe TRBD1 (6 bases). The sequencing sample was made of PBMCs or T cells enriched from blood (not recorded which). This clonotype originated in a woman aged 40-49 years who had been exposed to COVID-19. CDR3 in DNA: TGTGCCAGCTCACCAAGACGACAGGACTATGGCTACACCTTC. Residues: CASSPRRQDYGYTF.